This T cell receptor (beta chain) was captured by sequencing in a study of blood T cells in healthy people across ages. This CDR3 region has 18 residues. Germline V gene sequence: CDR1 SGHKS, CDR2 YYEKEE (reference sequence). J gave up 0 bases and V 2 bases, and 5 bases lay outside the gene matches. Findings and limits, study-wide: Aged donors had fewer naive CD4+ cells and lower diversity than long-lived donors.

In its sample, this clonotype was seen a few times. Its antigen is unidentified. Alongside a J-beta primer mix, a sample-barcoded 5' primer served in a second PCR lasting about 7 to 12 cycles. TCRdb reanalysed the 5' RACE reads using MiXCR and keeps one entry per CDR3 protein. The sample has 750,000 to 950,000 distinct CDR3 sequences; more than 25% are singletons. The same sample was also studied in work on T cells of mothers and their children.

Input material: blood. The chain employs TRBV5-5 and TRBJ2-1; 13 bases align to TRBD2. This receptor was obtained from a boy aged 5 to 17 in good health. The CDR3 loop reads CASSLGLAGANSYNEQFF. Written as DNA, the CDR3 is TGTGCCAGCAGCTTAGGACTAGCGGGGGCCAACTCCTACAATGAGCAGTTCTTC.